The clone carrying this T cell receptor beta chain was seen more than once but under ten times. The entry originates in a study of shared clonotypes between healthy human individuals. The length of the CDR3 is 17 residues. Assay used: immunoSEQ multiplex PCR; TCRdb lists only in-frame clones, some missing. The sample records a few hundred thousand clones, around two thirds being singletons. Sequenced material: memory CD4+ T cells sorted from blood. Subset indicated: CD45RA-negative fraction. The clonotype comes from a young man in good health. The chain carries TRBV1 and TRBJ2-7; the D call of TRBD2 is as the table states it, not checked on the DNA. TRBV1 is a documented pseudogene. CDR3 amino acids: CTSSQPSGAPTGYEQYF. The CDR3 DNA is TGCACCAGCAGCCAACCAAGCGGGGCCCCGACCGGTTACGAGCAGTACTTC.